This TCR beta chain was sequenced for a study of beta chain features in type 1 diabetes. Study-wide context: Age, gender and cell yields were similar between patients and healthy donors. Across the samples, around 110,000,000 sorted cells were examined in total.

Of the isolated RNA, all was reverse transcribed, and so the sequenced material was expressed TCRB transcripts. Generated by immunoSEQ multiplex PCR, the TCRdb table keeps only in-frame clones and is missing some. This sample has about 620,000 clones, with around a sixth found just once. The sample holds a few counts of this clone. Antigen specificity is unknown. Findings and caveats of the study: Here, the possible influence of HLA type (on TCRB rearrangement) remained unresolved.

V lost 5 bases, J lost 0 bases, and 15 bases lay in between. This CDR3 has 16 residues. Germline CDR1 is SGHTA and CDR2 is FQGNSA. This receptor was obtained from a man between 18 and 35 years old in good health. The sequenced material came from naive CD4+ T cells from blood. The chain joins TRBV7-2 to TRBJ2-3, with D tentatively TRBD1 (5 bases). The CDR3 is CASSEAGITSTDTQYF. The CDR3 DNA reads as TGTGCCAGCAGCGAGGCAGGGATCACAAGCACAGATACGCAGTATTTT.